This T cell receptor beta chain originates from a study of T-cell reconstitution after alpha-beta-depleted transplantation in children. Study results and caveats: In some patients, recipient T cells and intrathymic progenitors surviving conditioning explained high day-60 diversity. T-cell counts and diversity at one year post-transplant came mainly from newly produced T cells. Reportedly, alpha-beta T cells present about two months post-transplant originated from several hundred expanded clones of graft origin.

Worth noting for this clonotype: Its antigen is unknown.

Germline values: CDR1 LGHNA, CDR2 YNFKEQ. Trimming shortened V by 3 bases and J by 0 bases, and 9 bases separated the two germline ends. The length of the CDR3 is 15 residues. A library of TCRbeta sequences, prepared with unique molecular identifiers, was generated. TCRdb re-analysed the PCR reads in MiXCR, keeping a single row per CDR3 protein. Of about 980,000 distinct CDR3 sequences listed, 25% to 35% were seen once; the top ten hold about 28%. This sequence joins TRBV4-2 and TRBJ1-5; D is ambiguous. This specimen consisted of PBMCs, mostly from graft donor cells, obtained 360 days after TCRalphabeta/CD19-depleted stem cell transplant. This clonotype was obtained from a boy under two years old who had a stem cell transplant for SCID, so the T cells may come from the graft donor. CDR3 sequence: CASSQVSYSNQPQHF. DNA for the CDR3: TGTGCCAGCAGCCAGGTCAGTTATAGCAATCAGCCCCAGCATTTT.